These 25 T cell receptor beta chains came from one sample sequenced in a study of T cell repertoires in cytomegalovirus infection. TCRdb reanalysed the reads using MiXCR and keeps one entry per CDR3 protein. The repertoire holds about 830,000 distinct CDR3 sequences, with 30% to 35% as singletons. No antigen is known for these receptors. Here the sequenced sample was cultured CD8+ T cells from PBMCs, taken from culture after CMV antigen stimulation. These TCRs come from a human donor in good health (CMV status not recorded). Some clones in this sample may be carry-over from other donors' samples.

In this sample, this clonotype turned up a few times. The chain is built from TRBV5-1 and TRBJ1-6; no clear D gene. This CDR3 is built from 13 residues. The V end was cut by 0 bases, the J end by 3 bases, with 1 base between. Germline lookup yields CDR1 SGHRS and CDR2 YFSETQ. CDR3 in DNA: TGCGCCAGCAGCTTGGACTATAATTCACCCCTCCACTTT. This codes for CASSLDYNSPLHF.

The gene calls are TRBV4-1 and TRBJ1-1; 10 bases match TRBD1. Germline V gene sequence: CDR1 MGHRA, CDR2 YSYEKL. V lost 6 bases to trimming and J lost 3 bases; unmatched junction nucleotides: 10. This CDR3 region has 16 residues. The CDR3 bases are TGCGCCAGCAGAGACGACAGGGGGCCGGGGCACACTGAAGCTTTCTTT. It specifies CASRDDRGPGHTEAFF.

The chain carries TRBV27 and TRBJ2-1, with TRBD2 matching over 12 bases. V trimming: 6 bases; J trimming: 3 bases; junction bases outside the gene matches: 3. Germline CDR1 reads MNHEY; CDR2 reads SMNVEV (reference sequence). The CDR3 extends over 15 amino acids. DNA for the CDR3: TGTGCCAGCAGCACTAGCGGGGGGATCTACAATGAGCAGTTCTTC. Translating gives CASSTSGGIYNEQFF.

By its share, this clonotype is medium-sized. The chain is built from TRBV24-1 and TRBJ2-1, with TRBD1 matching 11 bases. The V gene end was trimmed by 2 bases and the J gene end by 8 bases; junction bases not matched to a gene: 7. The CDR3 contains 16 residues. The germline gives CDR1 KGHDR, CDR2 SFDVKD. CDR3: CATSDSGQGAHDEQFF. The CDR3 bases are TGTGCCACCAGTGATTCCGGACAGGGGGCTCACGATGAGCAGTTCTTC.

This clonotype was seen at least ten times. V gene TRBV7-2 combines with J gene TRBJ1-5, with D perhaps matching TRBD1 (5 bases). CDR1 SGHTA and CDR2 FQGNSA come from the germline V gene. The CDR3 covers 14 residues. Trimming took 7 bases from V and 2 from J, leaving 12 bases between them. This CDR3 is CASTPRGGNQPQHF. The CDR3 DNA reads as TGTGCCAGCACCCCTCGAGGGGGCAATCAGCCCCAGCATTTT.

This clonotype was observed a few times. The chain couples TRBV27 to TRBJ1-3, with 7 nucleotides matching TRBD1. In germline, CDR1 is MNHEY, CDR2 SMNVEV (reference sequence). Trimming at V came to 2 bases and at J to 8 bases, leaving 6 bases not matched to a gene. This CDR3 contains 14 residues. CDR3 amino acids: CASSLNRGYDTIYF. For the CDR3, the DNA is TGTGCCAGCAGTTTAAACAGGGGCTATGACACCATATATTTT.

This chain connects TRBV6-2 or TRBV6-3 to TRBJ2-7; possibly TRBD2 for D (5 bases). The CDR3 covers 15 residues. CDR1 is MNHEY and CDR2 is SVGEGT in the germline V gene. The V gene lost 0 bases and the J gene lost 0 bases, with 9 bases spanning the gap. CDR3 amino acids: CASSYSAGDSYEQYF. The CDR3 DNA is TGTGCCAGCAGTTACTCGGCCGGGGACTCCTACGAGCAGTACTTC.

This chain joins TRBV18 and TRBJ2-3; D remains ambiguous. There are 12 residues in the CDR3. Trimming left V 5 bases short and J 3 bases short, with 6 bases between. Germline lookup yields CDR1 KGHSH and CDR2 LQKENI. The CDR3 is CASSDVTDTQYF. The CDR3 nucleotides read TGTGCCAGCTCAGACGTTACAGATACGCAGTATTTT. Full variable domain (outside the CDR3, taken from reference TRBV18 and TRBJ2-3): NAGVMQNPRHLVRRRGQEARLRCSPMKGHSHVYWYRQLPEEGLKFMVYLQKENIIDESGMPKERFSAEFPKEGPSILRIQQVVRGDSAAYFCASSDVTDTQYFGPGTRLTVL.

This clonotype came up a few times. The chain employs TRBV7-3 and TRBJ2-1; D is tentatively TRBD1 or TRBD2 (5 bases each). The CDR3 runs to 15 residues. The germline V and J ends were trimmed by 0 bases and 8 bases, with 14 bases remaining between them. Germline CDR1 and CDR2: SGHTA and FQGTGA. In DNA form, the CDR3 reads TGTGCCAGCAGCTTAACAGGGGAGAGTTTCGATGAGCAGTTCTTC. Encoded protein: CASSLTGESFDEQFF.

The CDR3 DNA reads TGTGCCAGTAGTGAAATCGGACAGTTTAGCAATCAGCCCCAGCATTTT. Protein sequence: CASSEIGQFSNQPQHF. This chain uses TRBV19 with TRBJ1-5; possibly TRBD1 for D (6 bases). CDR1 and CDR2 (germline): LNHDA, SQIVND (reference sequence). Deletions cut 5 bases from V and 0 bases from J, with 14 bases between. The CDR3 has 16 amino acids.

The sample holds many counts of this clonotype. V and J are TRBV7-9 and TRBJ2-7; D gene unclear. In germline, CDR1 is SEHNR, CDR2 FQNEAQ (reference sequence). This CDR3 spans 12 amino acids. Trimming took 5 bases from V and 3 from J, leaving 8 bases between them. CDR3 DNA sequence: TGTGCCAGCAGCCACGACTTCTACGAGCAGTACTTC. Its protein product is CASSHDFYEQYF.

This clonotype has a count of ten or more. The rearrangement links TRBV7-6 to TRBJ2-3; D is unresolved. The CDR3 has 16 residues. V lost 5 bases and J lost 1, with 16 bases in between. Germline loops: CDR1 SGHVS, CDR2 FNYEAQ. CDR3 amino acids: CASSLKPRSRTDTQYF. Written as DNA, the CDR3 is TGTGCCAGCAGCCTTAAGCCCCGCAGCCGCACAGATACGCAGTATTTT.

The chain combines TRBV2 with TRBJ2-1, with D tentatively TRBD2 (7 bases). The CDR3 covers 15 residues. The germline V gene encodes CDR1 SNHLY and CDR2 FYNNEI. V shed 7 bases and J shed 3 bases, with 16 bases lying between them. The CDR3 DNA reads as TGTGCCAGCAAAAACGGCGGGGGCCACTACAATGAGCAGTTCTTC. It yields the protein CASKNGGGHYNEQFF. Filled out from reference TRBV2 and TRBJ2-1, the complete variable domain reads EPEVTQTPSHQVTQMGQEVILRCVPISNHLYFYWYRQILGQKVEFLVSFYNNEISEKSEIFDDQFSVERPDGSNFTLKIRSTKLEDSAMYFCASKNGGGHYNEQFFGPGTRLTVL.

This clonotype was seen a handful of times. The V call is TRBV7-8, the J call TRBJ2-7, with 8 bases fitting TRBD1. V lost 3 bases to trimming and J lost 3 bases; unmatched junction nucleotides: 7. Germline loops: CDR1 SGHVS, CDR2 FQNEAQ. This CDR3 comprises 15 residues. The CDR3 is CASSFPDRVIYEQYF. CDR3 DNA: TGTGCCAGCAGCTTCCCGGACAGGGTTATCTACGAGCAGTACTTC.

This clonotype was seen a few times. V is TRBV10-3 and J is TRBJ2-7; D is unresolved. V was clipped by 5 bases and J by 6 bases, with 32 bases between them. There are 19 residues in the CDR3. Germline lookup yields CDR1 ENHRY and CDR2 SYGVKD. The CDR3 nucleotides are TGTGCCATCAGTCTCCGGACGGAAGGCGCGCCTTTTTTTGGTTGCGAGCAGTACGTC. Protein sequence: CAISLRTEGAPFFGCEQYV.

The rearrangement uses TRBV7-9 and TRBJ2-2; TRBD1 matches 10 bases. The length of the CDR3 is 15 residues. The junction had 6 bases not matched to a gene; V was cut back by 5 bases and J by 6 bases. Germline V gene data show CDR1 as SEHNR and CDR2 as FQNEAQ (reference sequence). The DNA for the CDR3 is TGTGCCAGCAGCCCGAAGGACAGGGGGGCCGGGGAGCTGTTTTTT. This gives the protein CASSPKDRGAGELFF. Full variable domain (remainder filled in from reference TRBV7-9 and TRBJ2-2): DTGVSQNPRHKITKRGQNVTFRCDPISEHNRLYWYRQTLGQGPEFLTYFQNEAQLEKSRLLSDRFSAERPKGSFSTLEIQRTEQGDSAMYLCASSPKDRGAGELFFGEGSRLTVL.

V gene TRBV10-2 combines with J gene TRBJ2-7; the match to TRBD2 covers 8 bases. The V gene end was trimmed by 4 bases and the J gene end by 4 bases; junction bases not matched to a gene: 6. CDR3 size: 14 residues. Per the germline V gene, CDR1 is WSHSY and CDR2 is SAAADI. The CDR3 DNA is TGCGCCAGCAGTGTTCCAGCGGGAGCGTACGAGCAGTACTTC. The encoded protein is CASSVPAGAYEQYF.

In this sample, this clonotype turned up a few times. The V gene is TRBV5-5, the J gene TRBJ2-3; 7 nucleotides line up with TRBD2. The germline CDR1 and CDR2 sequences are SGHKS and YYEKEE (reference sequence). The CDR3 extends over 16 amino acids. Trimming at V came to 2 bases and at J to 5 bases, leaving 11 bases not matched to a gene. The CDR3 loop reads CASSLGTNLRGDTQYF. DNA for the CDR3: TGTGCCAGCAGCTTAGGGACTAACCTACGGGGAGATACGCAGTATTTT.

The chain joins TRBV2 to TRBJ1-2; weak D call: TRBD1 (6 bases). This CDR3 has 13 amino acids. Germline CDR1 and CDR2: SNHLY and FYNNEI. V was trimmed by 4 bases and J by 6 bases, leaving 12 bases between them. The CDR3 reads CASSAWDTNGYTF. The CDR3 bases are TGTGCCAGCAGTGCCTGGGACACGAATGGCTACACCTTC. Combining the CDR3 with reference TRBV2 and TRBJ1-2 gives the whole variable domain EPEVTQTPSHQVTQMGQEVILRCVPISNHLYFYWYRQILGQKVEFLVSFYNNEISEKSEIFDDQFSVERPDGSNFTLKIRSTKLEDSAMYFCASSAWDTNGYTFGSGTRLTVV.

The chain couples TRBV25-1 to TRBJ2-5; a weak D match, TRBD2 (5 bases). CDR3 length: 17 amino acids. V was pared by 0 bases and J by 1 base, with 15 bases between. The V gene's germline CDR1 is MGHDK and CDR2 SYGVNS. CDR3 loop: CASSEYRSGSPQETQYF. CDR3 nucleotides: TGTGCCAGCAGTGAATATAGGAGCGGCAGTCCCCAAGAGACCCAGTACTTC.

The chain combines TRBV19 with TRBJ1-2; the D is unclear. Trimming removed 5 bases from V and 8 bases from J, with 21 bases in between. The germline V gene encodes CDR1 LNHDA and CDR2 SQIVND (reference sequence). This CDR3 has 15 amino acids. DNA of the CDR3: TGTGCCAGTAGTCCCCGGGTAGGGCGGCTCAGGGGCTACACCTTC. It translates to CASSPRVGRLRGYTF.

The rearrangement links TRBV6-1 to TRBJ1-6, with 7 bases aligning to TRBD1. The CDR3 is 14 residues long. V lost 6 bases, J lost 10 bases, and 9 bases stayed unmatched. CDR1 and CDR2 from the germline V gene are MNHNS and SASEGT. CDR3: CASSLRQGRSPLHF. DNA for the CDR3: TGTGCCAGCAGCCTCCGACAGGGTCGGTCACCCCTCCACTTT.

The chain combines TRBV2 with TRBJ2-2; the D is unclear. V was clipped by 8 bases and J by 6 bases, with 13 bases between them. The CDR3 loop spans 13 amino acids. Per the germline V gene, CDR1 is SNHLY and CDR2 is FYNNEI. CDR3 sequence: CASELHGPGELFF. CDR3 DNA sequence: TGTGCCAGCGAATTACATGGTCCCGGGGAGCTGTTTTTT. Full variable domain (remainder filled in from reference TRBV2 and TRBJ2-2): EPEVTQTPSHQVTQMGQEVILRCVPISNHLYFYWYRQILGQKVEFLVSFYNNEISEKSEIFDDQFSVERPDGSNFTLKIRSTKLEDSAMYFCASELHGPGELFFGEGSRLTVL.

The chain employs TRBV7-3 and TRBJ2-1; possibly TRBD1 or TRBD2 for D (5 bases each). This CDR3 has 15 amino acids. The ends were cut back, 4 bases at V and 5 bases at J, with 15 bases in the middle. Germline loops: CDR1 SGHTA, CDR2 FQGTGA. The CDR3 here is CASSSSRDPHNEQFF. The CDR3 DNA sequence: TGTGCCAGCAGCTCTTCCCGGGACCCTCACAATGAGCAGTTCTTC.

The V and J genes are TRBV6-6 and TRBJ2-4; D remains ambiguous. Per the germline V gene, CDR1 is MNHNY and CDR2 is SVGAGI (reference sequence). The CDR3 length is 16 residues. The ends were cut back, 4 bases at V and 0 bases at J, with 13 bases in the middle. The CDR3 reads CASSSDAFLAKNIQYF. CDR3 in DNA: TGTGCCAGCAGTTCTGACGCATTCCTAGCCAAAAACATTCAGTACTTC.